Presented here are 20 T cell receptor beta chains from one specimen sequenced in a study of CD8 T cells in Susac syndrome. Random-hexamer reverse transcription was applied to about 0.5 to 1 ug RNA. TCRdb redid the calling of the immunoSEQ multiplex PCR reads with MiXCR, one entry per CDR3 protein. The data hold 330,000 or so distinct CDR3 sequences, with about 82% observed a single time. Material: CD8+ T cells from PBMCs. All receptors come from a human donor with multiple sclerosis.

The chain uses TRBV10-2 and TRBJ2-5, with 7 bases matching TRBD1. Germline CDR1 reads WSHSY; CDR2 reads SAAADI. CDR3 size: 14 residues. V shed 5 bases, J shed 4 bases, and the junction held 7 bases outside the gene matches. The CDR3 DNA reads as TGCGCCAGCAGTCTCACAGGGGTTGCAGAGACCCAGTACTTC. Amino acid sequence: CASSLTGVAETQYF.

The chain uses TRBV28 and TRBJ2-7; D may be TRBD2 (6 bases). The CDR3 sequence is 14 residues long. Trimming left V 3 bases short and J 0 bases short, with 9 bases between. The V gene's germline CDR1 is MDHEN and CDR2 SYDVKM. The CDR3 here is CASSFPEGSYEQYF. The CDR3 nucleotides read TGTGCCAGCAGTTTTCCGGAGGGCTCCTACGAGCAGTACTTC.

The chain links TRBV9 to TRBJ2-3; 7 positions agree with TRBD2. V shed 4 bases and J 7 bases; nucleotides not matched to a gene: 12. This CDR3 has 15 amino acids. Germline assignment: CDR1 SGDLS and CDR2 YYNGEE. The CDR3 spells CASSRGGLVSNTQYF. The CDR3 nucleotides read TGTGCCAGCAGCAGGGGAGGACTAGTTTCCAATACGCAGTATTTT. The full variable domain, completed using reference TRBV9 and TRBJ2-3, is DSGVTQTPKHLITATGQRVTLRCSPRSGDLSVYWYQQSLDQGLQFLIQYYNGEERAKGNILERFSAQQFPDLHSELNLSSLELGDSALYFCASSRGGLVSNTQYFGPGTRLTVL.

This clonotype was seen only a few times. The chain is built from TRBV9 and TRBJ2-1, with 8 bases that match TRBD1. The CDR3 extends over 16 amino acids. CDR1 is SGDLS and CDR2 is YYNGEE in the germline V gene. J gave up 4 bases and V 4 bases, and 10 bases lay outside the gene matches. Here the CDR3 DNA reads TGTGCCAGCAGCATCGGACAGGGTGGGTCTTACAATGAGCAGTTCTTC. The encoded protein is CASSIGQGGSYNEQFF.

The chain is built from TRBV15 and TRBJ1-5; D is perhaps TRBD1 (5 bases). V lost 1 base and J 5 bases, leaving 12 bases between the germline ends. Germline V CDR1 and CDR2: LNHNV, YYDKDF (reference sequence). The CDR3 is 15 residues long. CDR3 residues: CATSRVAAGHQPQHF. In DNA form, the CDR3 reads TGTGCCACCAGCAGAGTAGCGGCGGGGCATCAGCCCCAGCATTTT.

The V and J genes are TRBV18 and TRBJ2-7, with D possibly being TRBD2 (6 bases). This CDR3 has 16 amino acids. Germline CDR1 and CDR2: KGHSH and LQKENI. V gave up 1 base and J gave up 0 bases, with 13 bases separating them. The CDR3 spells CASSPRGDFLSYEQYF. DNA of the CDR3: TGTGCCAGCTCACCACGGGGGGACTTCCTCTCCTACGAGCAGTACTTC.

The chain joins TRBV6-2 or TRBV6-3 to TRBJ1-1; no reliable D call. Germline V gene data show CDR1 as MNHEY and CDR2 as SVGEGT. The CDR3 has 15 amino acids. Trimming cost V 0 bases and J 0 bases, with 8 bases left between them. The CDR3 loop is CASSYSFRLNTEAFF. CDR3 DNA: TGTGCCAGCAGTTACTCCTTCAGATTGAACACTGAAGCTTTCTTT.

The chain uses TRBV29-1 and TRBJ2-1, with TRBD2 identical over 8 bases. Germline V gives CDR1 SQVTM, CDR2 ANQGSEA. The length of the CDR3 is 12 residues. Unmatched junction bases numbered 1, after V lost 7 bases and J lost 2 bases. CDR3 nucleotide sequence: TGCAGCGGCGGGAGGCCCTACAATGAGCAGTTCTTC. This encodes CSGGRPYNEQFF.

This chain joins TRBV6-1 and TRBJ1-5; unclear D gene. The V end lost 2 bases, the J end lost 5 bases, and 16 bases lay between the germline ends. CDR3 length equals 16 residues. Germline assignment: CDR1 MNHNS and CDR2 SASEGT. The CDR3 DNA reads TGTGCCAGCAGTGAATTCCTTTGGCCCATCTATCAGCCCCAGCATTTT. Its protein product is CASSEFLWPIYQPQHF.

The V call is TRBV28, the J call TRBJ2-3; D is perhaps TRBD2 (6 bases). CDR1 is MDHEN and CDR2 is SYDVKM in the germline V gene. The CDR3 covers 16 residues. V lost 5 bases and J 1 base, leaving 16 bases between the germline ends. CDR3 loop: CASSPDYRAGTDTQYF. Here the CDR3 DNA reads TGTGCCAGCAGTCCGGACTATCGGGCGGGCACAGATACGCAGTATTTT.

V is TRBV10-3 and J is TRBJ1-1, with 8 bases fitting TRBD1. V shed 6 bases and J 3 bases; nucleotides not matched to a gene: 6. This CDR3 spans 14 amino acids. CDR1 is ENHRY and CDR2 is SYGVKD in the germline V gene. The CDR3 sequence is CAIRAGGADTEAFF. CDR3 nucleotide sequence: TGTGCCATCAGGGCAGGGGGCGCAGACACTGAAGCTTTCTTT.

The chain joins TRBV12-3 or TRBV12-4 to TRBJ2-3; TRBD2 matches at 14 bases. J lost 0 bases, V lost 7 bases, and 6 bases had no gene match. This CDR3 has 17 residues. CDR3 sequence: CASTPGTSGRSTDTQYF. The CDR3 DNA sequence: TGTGCCAGCACCCCCGGGACTAGCGGGAGAAGCACAGATACGCAGTATTTT.

The chain combines TRBV30 with TRBJ1-2, with TRBD1 matching 10 bases. The germline CDR1 and CDR2 sequences are GTSNPN and SVGIG (reference sequence). The CDR3 totals 14 residues. Trimming at V came to 2 bases and at J to 5 bases, leaving 5 bases not matched to a gene. The CDR3 DNA is TGTGCCTGGAGTTCGACAGGGGGCGTTTATGGCTACACCTTC. It translates to CAWSSTGGVYGYTF.

V usage is TRBV7-9 and J usage is TRBJ2-3, with a possible D match to TRBD1 (5 bases). V lost 4 bases, J lost 2 bases, and 19 bases lay in between. The CDR3 extends over 17 amino acids. Germline V gives CDR1 SEHNR, CDR2 FQNEAQ (reference sequence). The CDR3 sequence: CASSSGQGVLATDTQYF. CDR3 sequence (DNA): TGTGCCAGCAGCTCCGGGCAGGGTGTGTTAGCCACAGATACGCAGTATTTT.

The chain links TRBV20-1 to TRBJ1-1, with 7 bases matching TRBD1. Germline lookup yields CDR1 DFQATT and CDR2 SNEGSKA (reference sequence). This CDR3 has 18 residues. J gave up 0 bases and V 0 bases, and 13 bases lay outside the gene matches. CDR3 residues: CSARDLGQPQIMNTEAFF. In nucleotides, the CDR3 is TGCAGTGCTAGAGATTTGGGACAGCCCCAAATAATGAACACTGAAGCTTTCTTT.

The V and J genes are TRBV11-1 and TRBJ2-3; 7 bases align to TRBD2. The CDR3 sequence is 20 residues long. V gave up 4 bases and J gave up 0 bases; unmatched junction bases: 19. The germline gives CDR1 SGHAT, CDR2 FQDESV (reference sequence). For the CDR3, the DNA is TGTGCCAGCAGCTCCCAGATCGACTTCGGCGGGCGGGGGAGCACAGATACGCAGTATTTT. It yields the protein CASSSQIDFGGRGSTDTQYF.

The chain uses TRBV6-5 and TRBJ1-2, with D uncertain. CDR1 MNHEY and CDR2 SVGAGI come from the germline V gene. The ends were cut back, 2 bases at V and 3 bases at J, with 7 bases in the middle. This CDR3 has 13 amino acids. The CDR3 reads CASSYRDDYGYTF. CDR3 DNA sequence: TGTGCCAGCAGTTACCGCGACGACTATGGCTACACCTTC.

This rearrangement joins TRBV15 to TRBJ1-5, with TRBD1 as a possible D gene (5 bases). The CDR3 has 18 residues. Germline CDR1 is LNHNV and CDR2 is YYDKDF (reference sequence). Trimming took 0 bases from V and 1 from J, leaving 16 bases between them. The chain's CDR3 is CATSRDSRGPGSNQPQHF. CDR3 bases: TGTGCCACCAGCAGAGATTCCCGGGGCCCGGGGAGCAATCAGCCCCAGCATTTT. The full variable domain, rest sourced from reference TRBV15 and TRBJ1-5, is DAMVIQNPRYQVTQFGKPVTLSCSQTLNHNVMYWYQQKSSQAPKLLFHYYDKDFNNEADTPDNFQSRRPNTSFCFLDIRSPGLGDTAMYLCATSRDSRGPGSNQPQHFGDGTRLSIL.

The table lists this clonotype with a few counts. This rearrangement joins TRBV11-2 to TRBJ2-5; D remains unclear. The V end was cut by 3 bases, the J end by 2 bases, with 16 bases between. Germline lookup yields CDR1 SGHAT and CDR2 FQNNGV. The CDR3 contains 16 residues. The CDR3 DNA sequence: TGTGCCAGCAGCTTCGCCTTTAGGGTGGGACAAGAGACCCAGTACTTC. This gives the protein CASSFAFRVGQETQYF.

The V gene is TRBV4-1, the J gene TRBJ1-2; D gene unclear. V was trimmed by 0 bases and J by 3 bases, leaving 5 bases between them. The CDR3 covers 13 residues. Germline CDR1 MGHRA, CDR2 YSYEKL. The CDR3 here is CASSQEGDYGYTF. The CDR3 coding sequence is TGCGCCAGCAGCCAAGAAGGCGACTATGGCTACACCTTC.